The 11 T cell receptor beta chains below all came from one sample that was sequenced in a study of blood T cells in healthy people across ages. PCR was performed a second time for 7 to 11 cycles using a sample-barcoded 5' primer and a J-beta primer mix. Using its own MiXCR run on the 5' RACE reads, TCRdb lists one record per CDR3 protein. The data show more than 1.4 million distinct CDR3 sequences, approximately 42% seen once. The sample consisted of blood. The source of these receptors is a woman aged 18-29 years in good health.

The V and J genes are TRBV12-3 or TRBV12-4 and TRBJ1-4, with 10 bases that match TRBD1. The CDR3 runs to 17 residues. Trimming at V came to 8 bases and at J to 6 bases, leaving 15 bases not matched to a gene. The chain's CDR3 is CASYPGTGASRHEKLFF. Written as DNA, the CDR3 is TGTGCCAGCTATCCCGGGACAGGGGCCAGTAGGCATGAAAAACTGTTTTTT.

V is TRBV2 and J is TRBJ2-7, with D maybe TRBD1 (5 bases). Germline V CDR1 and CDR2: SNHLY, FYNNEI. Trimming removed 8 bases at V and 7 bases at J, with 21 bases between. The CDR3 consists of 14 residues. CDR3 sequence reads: CASPPRVSYNEQYF. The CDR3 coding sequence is TGTGCCAGCCCTCCCAGGGTCTCCTACAATGAGCAGTACTTC.

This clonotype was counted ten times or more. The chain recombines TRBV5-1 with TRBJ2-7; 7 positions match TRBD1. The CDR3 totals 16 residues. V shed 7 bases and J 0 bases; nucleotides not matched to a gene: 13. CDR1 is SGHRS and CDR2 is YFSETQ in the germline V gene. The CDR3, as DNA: TGCGCCAGCTGTACATCGAGACAGGGTAGCTCCTACGAGCAGTACTTC. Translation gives CASCTSRQGSSYEQYF. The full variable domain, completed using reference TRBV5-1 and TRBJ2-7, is KAGVTQTPRYLIKTRGQQVTLSCSPISGHRSVSWYQQTPGQGLQFLFEYFSETQRNKGNFPGRFSGRQFSNSRSEMNVSTLELGDSALYLCASCTSRQGSSYEQYFGPGTRLTVT.

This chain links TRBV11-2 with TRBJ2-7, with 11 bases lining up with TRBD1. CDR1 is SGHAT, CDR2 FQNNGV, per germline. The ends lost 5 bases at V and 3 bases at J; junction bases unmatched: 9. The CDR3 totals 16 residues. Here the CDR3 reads CASSAITGTGGYEQYF. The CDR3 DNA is TGTGCCAGCAGCGCCATAACCGGGACAGGGGGCTACGAGCAGTACTTC.

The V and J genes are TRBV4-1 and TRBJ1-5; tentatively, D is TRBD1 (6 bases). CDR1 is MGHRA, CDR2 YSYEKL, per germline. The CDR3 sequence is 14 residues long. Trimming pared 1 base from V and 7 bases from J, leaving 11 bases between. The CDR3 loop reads CASSQVLGGQPQHF. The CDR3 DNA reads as TGCGCCAGCAGCCAAGTGTTAGGGGGGCAGCCCCAGCATTTT.

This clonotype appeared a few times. The CDR3 is CSAMETGRGEQYF. In nucleotides, the CDR3 is TGCAGTGCTATGGAGACAGGACGGGGCGAGCAGTACTTC. The chain has TRBV20-1 and TRBJ2-7; D perhaps matches TRBD1 (6 bases). Germline V gene lookup returns CDR1 DFQATT and CDR2 SNEGSKA (reference sequence). This CDR3 has 13 residues. V was cut by 4 bases and J by 6 bases, with 16 bases left in between.

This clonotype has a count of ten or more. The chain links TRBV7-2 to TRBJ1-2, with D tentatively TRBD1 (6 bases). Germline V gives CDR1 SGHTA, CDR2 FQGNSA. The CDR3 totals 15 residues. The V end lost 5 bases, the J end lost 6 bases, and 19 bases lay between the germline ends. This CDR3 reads CASSKRGSRLDGYTF. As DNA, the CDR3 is TGTGCCAGCAGCAAGAGGGGGAGTAGGCTGGATGGCTACACCTTC.

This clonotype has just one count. The CDR3 protein is CASGPPDRNGGYTF. The CDR3 bases are TGCGCCAGCGGCCCCCCGGACAGGAATGGTGGCTACACCTTC. V and J are TRBV4-1 and TRBJ1-2; 7 bases match TRBD1. The CDR3 runs 14 residues. Germline CDR1 reads MGHRA; CDR2 reads YSYEKL. V was clipped by 8 bases and J by 7 bases; unmatched bases: 13.

CDR3 sequence: CSARAIGVAEGLAGKPSTDTQYF. The CDR3 coding sequence is TGCAGTGCTAGAGCCATAGGGGTCGCCGAGGGACTAGCGGGGAAACCGAGCACAGATACGCAGTATTTT. The rearrangement joins TRBV20-1 to TRBJ2-3; 13 nucleotides align to TRBD2. Trimming at V came to 1 base and at J to 0 bases, leaving 22 bases not matched to a gene. The CDR3 covers 23 residues. The germline CDR1 and CDR2 sequences are DFQATT and SNEGSKA (reference sequence).

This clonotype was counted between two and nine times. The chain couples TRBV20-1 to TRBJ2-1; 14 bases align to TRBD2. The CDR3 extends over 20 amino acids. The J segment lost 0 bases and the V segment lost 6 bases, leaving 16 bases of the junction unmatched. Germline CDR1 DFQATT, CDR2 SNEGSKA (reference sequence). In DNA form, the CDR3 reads TGCAGTGCATGGACTAGCGGGGGGCCGACTTCAGCCCTCTCCTACAATGAGCAGTTCTTC. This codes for CSAWTSGGPTSALSYNEQFF.

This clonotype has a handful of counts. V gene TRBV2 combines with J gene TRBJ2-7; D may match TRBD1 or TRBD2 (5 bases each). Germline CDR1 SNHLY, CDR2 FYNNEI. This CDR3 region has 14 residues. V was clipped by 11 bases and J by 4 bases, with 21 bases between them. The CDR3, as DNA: TGTGCCGGAAGCGGCAGGGTGGCCAGATACGAGCAGTACTTC. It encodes CAGSGRVARYEQYF.